The T cell receptor beta chain described here comes from a study of shared clonotypes between healthy human individuals. Clones were read by immunoSEQ multiplex PCR, and TCRdb kept only the in-frame ones, dropping some. The sample consists of some 500,000 clones, 77% of them appearing once. The sequenced sample consisted of PBMCs. The TCR comes from a woman in her thirties or forties in good health. Some clones in this sample may be carry-over from other donors' samples.

The CDR3 region is CASTRLGTYNEQFF. For the CDR3, the DNA is TGTGCCAGCACCCGTCTGGGAACCTACAATGAGCAGTTCTTC. J is TRBJ2-1 and V is TRBV2; D remains ambiguous. Germline V gene data show CDR1 as SNHLY and CDR2 as FYNNEI. V was pared by 7 bases and J by 2 bases, with 12 bases between. The length of the CDR3 is 14 residues.